The present T cell receptor (beta chain) was sequenced within a study of blood T cell repertoires in COVID-19. Study-level background: In each case, the material was cDNA or gDNA derived from T cells, B-cell-depleted T cells, or PBMCs.

The authors' processing: How many nucleated cells were present was estimated from reference gene primer amplification. Method: immunoSEQ multiplex PCR; TCRdb's copy keeps in-frame clones and lacks some. V, J and clone size reflect that table, while D and trimming were determined from the DNA. The sample has approximately 46,000 clones, roughly 84% seen once. Sequences were obtained from peripheral blood. This clonotype originated in a human donor in a cohort sampled during active COVID-19.

The CDR3: CASSRVQGNTGELFF. DNA of the CDR3: TGCGCCAGCAGTCGGGTACAGGGAAACACCGGGGAGCTGTTTTTT. The chain combines TRBV4-1 with TRBJ2-2; possible D gene TRBD1, 6 bases. Germline lookup yields CDR1 MGHRA and CDR2 YSYEKL. The CDR3 spans 15 residues. Trimming removed 6 bases from V and 2 bases from J, with 13 bases in between.